This T cell receptor beta chain was identified in a study of blood T cell repertoires in COVID-19. The participants were between about 18 and 100 years old and came from about two dozen US areas. Original processing notes: The authors estimated nucleated cell counts from reference gene primer amplification. The method was immunoSEQ multiplex PCR; TCRdb's version includes in-frame clones alone and lacks a portion of them. That table furnishes V, J and clone size, whereas the DNA furnished D and trimming. The sample shows approximately 300,000 clones, 80% to 95% of them seen only once. This receptor was obtained from a woman under 40 who had recovered from COVID-19. Sequencing used PBMCs or T cells enriched from blood (not recorded which).

CDR3 loop: CASSLMGAIKLFF. CDR3 DNA sequence: TGTGCCAGCAGCCTGATGGGGGCGATAAAGCTGTTTTTT. The rearrangement joins TRBV7-2 to TRBJ2-2, with a possible D match to TRBD1 (6 bases). The V gene lost 5 bases and the J gene lost 12 bases, with 16 bases spanning the gap. Germline-derived CDR1 and CDR2 are SGHTA and FQGNSA. The CDR3 runs 13 residues.